Presented here are 16 T cell receptor beta chains from one specimen sequenced in a study of CXCR3-negative and CXCR3-positive naive CD8 T cells. Regarding the study as a whole: Researchers report that CXCR3-positive naive cells carry more hydrophobic TRB CDR3s than CXCR3-negative naive cells.

UMI-labeled TRB cDNA libraries were prepared by 5' RACE. No DNA is given; TCRdb re-called the 5' RACE reads and lists each CDR3 protein once. The listing contains 150,000 or so distinct CDR3 sequences. Their cognate antigens are unknown. Source material: naive CXCR3+ CD8+ T cells from blood. Subset of the sample: CD45RO-CCR7+CD27+CD95- naive CD8+ T cells expressing CXCR3 (TNR3+). These receptor sequences come from a human donor in good health. Some clones in this sample may be carry-over from other donors' samples.

V usage is TRBV28 and J usage is TRBJ1-2. Germline V gives CDR1 MDHEN, CDR2 SYDVKM. The CDR3 totals 18 residues. This chain's CDR3 is CASSFQPLVERLLYGYTF.

V gene TRBV5-1 combines with J gene TRBJ1-1; TCRdb's D call of TRBD1 is untestable without DNA. CDR3 size: 14 residues. From germline, CDR1 is SGHRS and CDR2 YFSETQ. The CDR3: CASSLGGGGTEAFF.

The chain combines TRBV4-2 with TRBJ2-7; TCRdb proposes TRBD2, but this gene call is untestable without DNA. CDR3 size: 19 residues. The V gene's germline CDR1 is LGHNA and CDR2 YNFKEQ. CDR3 residues: CASSPPGTSGASGNYEQYF.

The chain carries TRBV6-5 and TRBJ1-1. Germline V CDR1 and CDR2: MNHEY, SVGAGI. The CDR3 length is 14 residues. CDR3 sequence reads: CASSFSSFNTEAFF.

The J gene is TRBJ2-7, the V gene TRBV5-1; TCRdb lists TRBD1, though no DNA is available to test this call. There are 14 residues in the CDR3. CDR1 and CDR2 (germline): SGHRS, YFSETQ. This CDR3 is CASSSRDRVYEQYF. The whole variable domain, remainder taken from reference TRBV5-1 and TRBJ2-7, is KAGVTQTPRYLIKTRGQQVTLSCSPISGHRSVSWYQQTPGQGLQFLFEYFSETQRNKGNFPGRFSGRQFSNSRSEMNVSTLELGDSALYLCASSSRDRVYEQYFGPGTRLTVT.

The CDR3 sequence: CASSKKGEGSADQPQHF. The chain links TRBV21-1 to TRBJ1-5; no DNA is available, so the TRBD1 call from TCRdb remains unchecked. TRBV21-1 is designated a pseudogene. CDR3 length: 17 residues.

V usage is TRBV28 and J usage is TRBJ2-5; the TRBD1 assignment by TCRdb is unverifiable without DNA. Germline V gene sequence: CDR1 MDHEN, CDR2 SYDVKM. The CDR3 has 16 amino acids. CDR3 loop: CASSLGRGGGGETQYF.

This chain connects TRBV13 to TRBJ2-5; TCRdb's D call of TRBD1 is untestable without DNA. CDR3 length: 16 residues. In germline, CDR1 is PRHDT, CDR2 FYEKMQ (reference sequence). Here the CDR3 reads CASSLTRTLGGETQYF.

The chain employs TRBV29-1 and TRBJ2-7; lacking DNA, the TRBD2 call made by TCRdb goes unchecked. Germline loops: CDR1 SQVTM, CDR2 ANQGSEA. This CDR3 region has 13 residues. CDR3 sequence: CSVEGDFNYEQYF.

This chain's CDR3 is CASSDQRGVLDTQYF. The chain recombines TRBV6-4 with TRBJ2-3; the TRBD2 assignment by TCRdb is unverifiable without DNA. From germline, CDR1 is MRHNA and CDR2 SNTAGT. The CDR3 runs to 15 residues.

The chain is built from TRBV20-1 and TRBJ2-2. This CDR3 has 13 residues. Germline V gives CDR1 DFQATT, CDR2 SNEGSKA (reference sequence). The CDR3 sequence: CSASPTGTGELFF.

The chain combines TRBV3-1 with TRBJ2-7. The CDR3 loop spans 13 amino acids. From germline, CDR1 is LGHDT and CDR2 YNNKEL (reference sequence). The CDR3 protein is CASSLDPGAEQYF.

The chain joins TRBV13 to TRBJ2-3; TCRdb reports TRBD2, a call that lacks DNA to check it against. Germline CDR1 reads PRHDT; CDR2 reads FYEKMQ (reference sequence). The CDR3 has 15 residues. CDR3 loop: CASSLRGGRSDTQYF.

The rearrangement joins TRBV19 to TRBJ1-5; TCRdb selects TRBD1, and the lack of DNA leaves this call unchecked. Germline values: CDR1 LNHDA, CDR2 SQIVND (reference sequence). The CDR3 length is 14 residues. The chain's CDR3 is CASSPGVSFQPQHF.

The chain is built from TRBV5-6 and TRBJ2-7; TCRdb returns TRBD1, unconfirmable since there is no DNA. The CDR3 has 15 amino acids. Germline CDR1 and CDR2: SGHDT and YYEEEE. The CDR3 sequence: CASSLMGQGTYEQYF.

The chain uses TRBV6-4 and TRBJ2-3; TCRdb's assignment of TRBD2 cannot be checked, as there is no DNA. Germline-derived CDR1 and CDR2 are MRHNA and SNTAGT. The CDR3 runs to 15 residues. The CDR3 loop is CASSADGLSTDTQYF.